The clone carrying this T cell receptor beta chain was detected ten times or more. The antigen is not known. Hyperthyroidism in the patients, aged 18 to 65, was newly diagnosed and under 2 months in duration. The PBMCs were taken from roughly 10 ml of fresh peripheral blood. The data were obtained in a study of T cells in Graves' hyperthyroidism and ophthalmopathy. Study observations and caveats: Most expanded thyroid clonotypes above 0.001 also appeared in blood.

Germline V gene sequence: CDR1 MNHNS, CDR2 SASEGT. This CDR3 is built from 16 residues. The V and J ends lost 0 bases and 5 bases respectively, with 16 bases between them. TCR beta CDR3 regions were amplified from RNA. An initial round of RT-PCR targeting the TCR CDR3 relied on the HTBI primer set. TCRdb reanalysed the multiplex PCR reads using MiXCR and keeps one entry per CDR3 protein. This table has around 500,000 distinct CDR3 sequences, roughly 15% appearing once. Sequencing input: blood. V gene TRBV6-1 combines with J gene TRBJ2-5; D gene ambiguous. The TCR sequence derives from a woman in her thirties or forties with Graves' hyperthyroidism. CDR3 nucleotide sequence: TGTGCCAGCAGTGAAGCGCTGAACAGTGGGGTGGAGACCCAGTACTTC. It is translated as CASSEALNSGVETQYF.